The 28 T cell receptor beta chains presented below share a single source sample, sequenced in a study of T cells in Graves' hyperthyroidism and ophthalmopathy. There were TCR beta CDR3 regions amplified from RNA transcripts. The HTBI primer set was used in a first-round RT-PCR of the TCR CDR3. TCRdb ran MiXCR on the multiplex PCR reads and lists one entry per CDR3 protein. The sample includes hundreds of thousands of distinct CDR3 sequences, about two fifths of them seen just once. The sequenced material came from blood. These receptors came from a man between 18 and 35 years old with Graves' hyperthyroidism.

There are a few counts of this clonotype. The chain carries TRBV12-3 or TRBV12-4 and TRBJ2-5; D unresolved. The V gene lost 6 bases and the J gene lost 2 bases, with 16 bases spanning the gap. CDR3 length: 15 residues. CDR3 DNA sequence: TGTGCCAGCAGCCCAGCAGAGGCCGGTCAAGAGACCCAGTACTTC. Translated: CASSPAEAGQETQYF.

This clonotype was seen at least ten times. V and J are TRBV15 and TRBJ1-3; the D is unclear. CDR3 length: 15 residues. Trimming left V 0 bases short and J 0 bases short, with 6 bases between. The germline V gene has CDR1 LNHNV and CDR2 YYDKDF (reference sequence). The DNA of the CDR3 is TGTGCCACCAGCAGAGACGGGGTCTCTGGAAACACCATATATTTT. Translation: CATSRDGVSGNTIYF. The variable domain in full, with the rest retrieved from reference TRBV15 and TRBJ1-3, is DAMVIQNPRYQVTQFGKPVTLSCSQTLNHNVMYWYQQKSSQAPKLLFHYYDKDFNNEADTPDNFQSRRPNTSFCFLDIRSPGLGDTAMYLCATSRDGVSGNTIYFGEGSWLTVV.

J is TRBJ2-2 and V is TRBV29-1; D tentatively reads TRBD1 or TRBD2 (5 bases each). V was shortened by 6 bases and J by 8 bases, with 16 bases between the two germline ends. CDR1 and CDR2 from the germline V gene are SQVTM and ANQGSEA. CDR3 length: 13 residues. CDR3 sequence: CSVDGDGSGELFF. The CDR3 coding sequence is TGCAGCGTAGACGGGGACGGGTCTGGGGAGCTGTTTTTT.

In regard to this clonotype: In this CDR3 the conserved last residue, phenylalanine or tryptophan, is missing, so a read error is likely. The chain is built from TRBV18 and TRBJ1-2, with a weak D call TRBD1 (6 bases). The V end was cut by 5 bases, the J end by 6 bases, with 7 bases between. The length of the CDR3 is 11 residues. In germline, CDR1 is KGHSH, CDR2 LQKENI. CDR3 in amino acids: CASSAGDGYTL. For the CDR3, the DNA is TGTGCCAGCTCAGCAGGGGATGGCTACACCCTC.

V and J are TRBV6-2 or TRBV6-3 and TRBJ2-7, with TRBD1 matching 12 bases. Trimming removed 6 bases from V and 7 bases from J; junction bases left unmatched: 7. The length of the CDR3 is 14 residues. Germline CDR1 and CDR2: MNHEY and SVGEGT. DNA of the CDR3: TGTGCCAGCAGCACCGGGACAGGGGGCGCGGAGCAGTACTTC. This encodes CASSTGTGGAEQYF.

CDR3 DNA sequence: TGTGCCAGCAGCGGGACTAGCGGGGGGCTAGAGACCCAGTACTTC. As protein: CASSGTSGGLETQYF. V usage is TRBV9 and J usage is TRBJ2-5, with 14 bases matching TRBD2. This CDR3 contains 15 residues. Germline CDR1 and CDR2: SGDLS and YYNGEE. The V and J ends lost 3 bases and 4 bases, in that order; junction bases with no gene match: 2. Variable domain in full (rest from reference TRBV9 and TRBJ2-5): DSGVTQTPKHLITATGQRVTLRCSPRSGDLSVYWYQQSLDQGLQFLIQYYNGEERAKGNILERFSAQQFPDLHSELNLSSLELGDSALYFCASSGTSGGLETQYFGPGTRLLVL.

On this clonotype itself: A much more abundant neighbour one base away suggests this may be a read error. The chain combines TRBV15 with TRBJ2-2, with D maybe TRBD2 (5 bases). Germline loops: CDR1 LNHNV, CDR2 YYDKDF (reference sequence). CDR3 size: 13 residues. CDR3 region: CATSSSGTGELLF. DNA of the CDR3: TGTGCCACCAGCAGTTCGGGCACCGGGGAGCTGCTTTTT.

The CDR3 region has the DNA TGCGCCAGCAGGACAGGGGAGGATTCACCCCTCCACTTT. Translating gives CASRTGEDSPLHF. The gene calls are TRBV10-2 and TRBJ1-6, with TRBD1 identical over 8 bases. J lost 8 bases, V lost 6 bases, and 3 bases had no gene match. Germline loops: CDR1 WSHSY, CDR2 SAAADI. The CDR3 runs 13 residues.

In its sample, this clonotype was seen many times. The chain uses TRBV5-1 and TRBJ1-6; D is possibly TRBD1 (5 bases). The CDR3 spans 15 residues. V lost 1 base, J lost 5 bases, and 10 bases lay in between. From germline, CDR1 is SGHRS and CDR2 YFSETQ. The CDR3 reads CASSLQGLDNSPLHF. The CDR3 DNA sequence: TGCGCCAGCAGCTTGCAGGGCCTGGATAATTCACCCCTCCACTTT.

Remarks on this clonotype: A much larger clonotype is one base distant, so this may be a read error. The rearrangement links TRBV20-1 to TRBJ1-2; tentative D call: TRBD1 (6 bases). Trimming shortened V by 1 base and J by 0 bases, and 9 bases separated the two germline ends. From germline, CDR1 is DFQATT and CDR2 SNEGSKA (reference sequence). The CDR3 runs 14 residues. The CDR3 DNA sequence: TGCAGTGCTAGAGGGACAGATGCTAACTATGGCTACACCTTC. This sequence encodes CSARGTDANYGYTF.

On this clonotype: A much larger clone sits a single nucleotide away, making a read error possible. The chain couples TRBV2 to TRBJ2-5, with D perhaps assigned TRBD1 or TRBD2 (5 bases each). Germline V lookup: CDR1 SNHLY, CDR2 FYNNEI. Trimming removed 8 bases at V and 5 bases at J, with 15 bases between. The CDR3 covers 13 residues. CDR3 sequence: CASVGELRETQYF. In nucleotides, the CDR3 is TGTGCCAGCGTGGGGGAGTTGAGGGAGACCCAGTACTTC.

This clonotype was counted only a few times. The gene calls are TRBV13 and TRBJ2-5; TRBD2 agrees at 10 bases. The CDR3 is made up of 17 amino acids. Germline loops: CDR1 PRHDT, CDR2 FYEKMQ (reference sequence). The J segment lost 1 base and the V segment lost 0 bases, leaving 5 bases of the junction unmatched. The CDR3 coding sequence is TGTGCCAGCAGCTTAGGACTAGCGGGACGGGTCCAAGAGACCCAGTACTTC. Amino acids: CASSLGLAGRVQETQYF. Based on the CDR3 plus reference TRBV13 and TRBJ2-5, the full variable domain is AAGVIQSPRHLIKEKRETATLKCYPIPRHDTVYWYQQGPGQDPQFLISFYEKMQSDKGSIPDRFSAQQFSDYHSELNMSSLELGDSALYFCASSLGLAGRVQETQYFGPGTRLLVL.

This clonotype has more than one count but fewer than ten. The rearrangement links TRBV20-1 to TRBJ2-7; a possible D gene is TRBD1 (6 bases). V lost 3 bases, J lost 0 bases, and 12 bases lay in between. This CDR3 is built from 14 residues. Germline assignment: CDR1 DFQATT and CDR2 SNEGSKA (reference sequence). CDR3 in DNA: TGCAGTGCTAGTGCCGGGACAAGCTCCTACGAGCAGTACTTC. Translating it yields CSASAGTSSYEQYF.

On this clonotype itself: A much larger clone is a single base away; this may be a read error. The chain has TRBV2 and TRBJ2-5; D is unclear. CDR1 and CDR2 (germline): SNHLY, FYNNEI. The V gene lost 7 bases and the J gene lost 5 bases, with 20 bases spanning the gap. The CDR3 consists of 15 residues. CDR3 bases: TGTGCCAGCACTGAGTCTGGCGGCCTTGGGGAGACCCAGTACTTC. Its translation: CASTESGGLGETQYF.

The chain employs TRBV7-9 and TRBJ2-7; maybe TRBD2 (7 bases). The CDR3 loop spans 15 amino acids. V was clipped by 5 bases and J by 0 bases, with 14 bases between them. CDR1 SEHNR and CDR2 FQNEAQ come from the germline V gene (reference sequence). CDR3 in DNA: TGTGCCAGCAGCCCTATGGGGGGGCGCTCCTACGAGCAGTACTTC. Translated: CASSPMGGRSYEQYF. Full variable domain (missing parts from reference TRBV7-9 and TRBJ2-7): DTGVSQNPRHKITKRGQNVTFRCDPISEHNRLYWYRQTLGQGPEFLTYFQNEAQLEKSRLLSDRFSAERPKGSFSTLEIQRTEQGDSAMYLCASSPMGGRSYEQYFGPGTRLTVT.

The rearrangement links TRBV25-1 to TRBJ1-1; 11 nucleotides line up with TRBD1. V lost 6 bases to trimming and J lost 4 bases; unmatched junction nucleotides: 4. Germline V gene data show CDR1 as MGHDK and CDR2 as SYGVNS. CDR3 size: 14 residues. CDR3 region: CASRGDRGFTEAFF. DNA for the CDR3: TGTGCCAGCAGGGGGGACAGGGGGTTCACTGAAGCTTTCTTT.

V and J are TRBV3-1 and TRBJ2-5; D gene ambiguous. The J call is uncertain, as TRBJ2-7 better fits the DNA end. There are 14 residues in the CDR3. The germline CDR1 and CDR2 sequences are LGHDT and YNNKEL (reference sequence). CDR3 DNA sequence: TGTGCCAGCAGCCAATACGACCCGGATTACGAGCAGTACTTC. This codes for CASSQYDPDYEQYF.

As for this clonotype: A read error may account for a junction end that differs from germline. This chain joins TRBV7-2 and TRBJ2-2, with D perhaps matching TRBD2 (5 bases). The CDR3 consists of 15 residues. Looked up from germline, CDR1 is SGHTA and CDR2 is FQGNSA. CDR3 residues: CASSQDGMNTGELFF. The CDR3 region has the DNA TGCGCCAGCAGCCAGGACGGGATGAACACCGGGGAGCTGTTTTTT.

This clonotype was counted at least ten times. This rearrangement joins TRBV2 to TRBJ2-2; TRBD1 aligns across 7 bases. With V trimmed by 8 bases and J by 8 bases, 5 bases remained unmatched. CDR3 size: 12 residues. CDR1 is SNHLY, CDR2 FYNNEI, per germline. Here the CDR3 reads CASLTGIGELFF. DNA of the CDR3: TGTGCCAGCCTGACAGGGATTGGGGAGCTGTTTTTT.

The gene calls are TRBV12-5 and TRBJ1-1; TRBD1 is a possible D gene (6 bases). The CDR3 length is 14 residues. V was shortened by 3 bases and J by 4 bases, with 12 bases between the two germline ends. Germline assignment: CDR1 LGHNT and CDR2 FRNRAP. The CDR3 loop reads CASGLEGVITEAFF. The CDR3 coding sequence is TGTGCTAGTGGTTTAGAGGGGGTGATCACTGAAGCTTTCTTT. Full variable domain (rest looked up from reference TRBV12-5 and TRBJ1-1): DARVTQTPRHKVTEMGQEVTMRCQPILGHNTVFWYRQTMMQGLELLAYFRNRAPLDDSGMPKDRFSAEMPDATLATLKIQPSEPRDSAVYFCASGLEGVITEAFFGQGTRLTVV.

The rearrangement uses TRBV7-9 and TRBJ2-5, with TRBD1 matching 7 bases. This CDR3 has 18 amino acids. From germline, CDR1 is SEHNR and CDR2 FQNEAQ (reference sequence). V lost 1 base, J lost 0 bases, and 11 bases stayed unmatched. The CDR3: CASSLGSGTDLYQETQYF. CDR3 nucleotides: TGTGCCAGCAGCTTAGGTTCTGGGACAGACTTGTACCAAGAGACCCAGTACTTC.

This clonotype has a count of ten or more. The chain recombines TRBV29-1 with TRBJ1-1; D might be TRBD1 (6 bases). The CDR3 has 13 amino acids. CDR1 is SQVTM and CDR2 is ANQGSEA in the germline V gene. Trimming cost V 6 bases and J 0 bases, with 11 bases left between them. CDR3 in amino acids: CSVRQAMNTEAFF. The CDR3 region has the DNA TGCAGCGTGAGACAGGCTATGAACACTGAAGCTTTCTTT.

This clonotype was seen many times. V gene TRBV10-1 combines with J gene TRBJ2-5; possibly TRBD1 for D (6 bases). CDR1 is WNHNN and CDR2 is SYGVQD in the germline V gene (reference sequence). The CDR3 is made up of 13 amino acids. V lost 2 bases and J 5 bases, leaving 9 bases between the germline ends. The chain's CDR3 is CASSERGSETQYF. CDR3 in DNA: TGCGCCAGCAGTGAGAGGGGGTCGGAGACCCAGTACTTC.

The J gene is TRBJ1-2, the V gene TRBV11-2, with no clear D. CDR3 length: 15 residues. Between the trimmed V and J ends, which lost 6 bases and 4 bases, there was a span of 18 bases. Germline loops: CDR1 SGHAT, CDR2 FQNNGV. The CDR3: CASSLLAGSGYGYTF. The DNA of the CDR3 is TGTGCCAGCAGTTTACTCGCAGGCTCTGGCTATGGCTACACCTTC.

This clonotype was detected only a few times. The V and J genes are TRBV6-5 and TRBJ2-7; D not certain. V lost 2 bases to trimming and J lost 6 bases, with 11 bases between them. Germline V gives CDR1 MNHEY, CDR2 SVGAGI. CDR3 size: 13 residues. CDR3 sequence reads: CASSYGPIGEQYF. The DNA of the CDR3 is TGTGCCAGCAGTTACGGCCCTATTGGCGAGCAGTACTTC.

This clonotype showed up just a few times. The CDR3 reads CASSIRTDTGELFF. CDR3 DNA: TGTGCCAGCAGCATAAGGACGGACACCGGGGAGCTGTTTTTT. The J gene is TRBJ2-2, the V gene TRBV7-9; D is ambiguous. This CDR3 comprises 14 residues. Trimming removed 5 bases at V and 3 bases at J, with 10 bases between. Germline V gives CDR1 SEHNR, CDR2 FQNEAQ (reference sequence).

This clonotype has only a few counts. This chain links TRBV13 with TRBJ2-7; a possible D gene is TRBD2 (6 bases). Germline lookup yields CDR1 PRHDT and CDR2 FYEKMQ (reference sequence). V was trimmed by 6 bases and J by 6 bases, leaving 15 bases between them. The CDR3 is 13 residues long. Here the CDR3 DNA reads TGTGCCAGCAGTAGGGGACTCCTCCGCGAGCAGTACTTC. Its protein product is CASSRGLLREQYF. The full variable domain, rest sourced from reference TRBV13 and TRBJ2-7, is AAGVIQSPRHLIKEKRETATLKCYPIPRHDTVYWYQQGPGQDPQFLISFYEKMQSDKGSIPDRFSAQQFSDYHSELNMSSLELGDSALYFCASSRGLLREQYFGPGTRLTVT.

J is TRBJ1-2 and V is TRBV7-3; tentatively, D is TRBD1 (5 bases). Between the trimmed V and J ends, which lost 5 bases and 8 bases, there was a span of 15 bases. The CDR3 sequence is 13 residues long. In germline, CDR1 is SGHTA, CDR2 FQGTGA. The CDR3 region is CASSPTGALGYTF. In DNA form, the CDR3 reads TGTGCCAGCAGCCCGACCGGGGCCTTGGGCTACACCTTC. The complete variable domain, with remaining parts taken from reference TRBV7-3 and TRBJ1-2, reads GAGVSQTPSNKVTEKGKYVELRCDPISGHTALYWYRQSLGQGPEFLIYFQGTGAADDSGLPNDRFFAVRPEGSVSTLKIQRTERGDSAVYLCASSPTGALGYTFGSGTRLTVV.